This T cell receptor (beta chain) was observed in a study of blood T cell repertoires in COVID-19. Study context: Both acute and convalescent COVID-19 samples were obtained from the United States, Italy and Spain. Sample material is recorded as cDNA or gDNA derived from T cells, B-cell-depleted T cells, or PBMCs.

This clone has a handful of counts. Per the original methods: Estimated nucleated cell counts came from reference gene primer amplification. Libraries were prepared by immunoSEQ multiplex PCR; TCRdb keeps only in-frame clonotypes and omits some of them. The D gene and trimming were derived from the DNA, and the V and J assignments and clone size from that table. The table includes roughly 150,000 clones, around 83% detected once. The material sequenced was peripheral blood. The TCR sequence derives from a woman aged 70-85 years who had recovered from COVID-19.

CDR3 sequence (DNA): TGCGCCAGCAGCCCCGGGACTAGCGGGACCGAGCAGTACTTC. This codes for CASSPGTSGTEQYF. The chain recombines TRBV5-1 with TRBJ2-7; 13 bases align to TRBD2. CDR1 and CDR2 (germline): SGHRS, YFSETQ. This CDR3 contains 14 residues. The J segment lost 6 bases and the V segment lost 4 bases, leaving 4 bases of the junction unmatched. Complete variable domain (other parts from reference TRBV5-1 and TRBJ2-7): KAGVTQTPRYLIKTRGQQVTLSCSPISGHRSVSWYQQTPGQGLQFLFEYFSETQRNKGNFPGRFSGRQFSNSRSEMNVSTLELGDSALYLCASSPGTSGTEQYFGPGTRLTVT.